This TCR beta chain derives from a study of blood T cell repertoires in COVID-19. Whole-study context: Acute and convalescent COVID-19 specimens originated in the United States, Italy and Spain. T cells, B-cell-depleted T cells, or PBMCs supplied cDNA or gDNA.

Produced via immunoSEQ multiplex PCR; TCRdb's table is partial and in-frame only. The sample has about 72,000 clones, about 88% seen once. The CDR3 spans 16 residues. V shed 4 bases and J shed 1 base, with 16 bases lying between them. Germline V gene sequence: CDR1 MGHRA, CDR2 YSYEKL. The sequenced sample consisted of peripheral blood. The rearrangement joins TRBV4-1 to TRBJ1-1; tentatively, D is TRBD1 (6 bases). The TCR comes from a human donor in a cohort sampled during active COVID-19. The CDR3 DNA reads TGCGCCAGCAGCCGACGGGACACACGGGGGAACACTGAAGCTTTCTTT. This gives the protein CASSRRDTRGNTEAFF.